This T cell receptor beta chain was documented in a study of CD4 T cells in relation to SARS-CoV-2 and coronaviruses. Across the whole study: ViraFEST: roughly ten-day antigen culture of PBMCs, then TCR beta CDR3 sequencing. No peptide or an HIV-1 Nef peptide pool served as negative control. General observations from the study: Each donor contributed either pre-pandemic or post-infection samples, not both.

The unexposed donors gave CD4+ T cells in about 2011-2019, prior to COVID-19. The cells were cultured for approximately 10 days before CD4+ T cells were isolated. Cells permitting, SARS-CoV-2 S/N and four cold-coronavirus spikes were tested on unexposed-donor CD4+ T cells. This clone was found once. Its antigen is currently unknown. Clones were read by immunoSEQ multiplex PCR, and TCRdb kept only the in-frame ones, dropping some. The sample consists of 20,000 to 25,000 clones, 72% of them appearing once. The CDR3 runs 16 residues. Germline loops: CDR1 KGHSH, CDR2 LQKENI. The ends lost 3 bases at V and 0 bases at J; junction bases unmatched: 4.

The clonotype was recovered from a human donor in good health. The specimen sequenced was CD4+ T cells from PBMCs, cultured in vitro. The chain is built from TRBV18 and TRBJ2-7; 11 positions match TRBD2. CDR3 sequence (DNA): TGTGCCAGCTCACCGGGACTAGCGGAGAGCTCCTACGAGCAGTACTTC. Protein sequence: CASSPGLAESSYEQYF.